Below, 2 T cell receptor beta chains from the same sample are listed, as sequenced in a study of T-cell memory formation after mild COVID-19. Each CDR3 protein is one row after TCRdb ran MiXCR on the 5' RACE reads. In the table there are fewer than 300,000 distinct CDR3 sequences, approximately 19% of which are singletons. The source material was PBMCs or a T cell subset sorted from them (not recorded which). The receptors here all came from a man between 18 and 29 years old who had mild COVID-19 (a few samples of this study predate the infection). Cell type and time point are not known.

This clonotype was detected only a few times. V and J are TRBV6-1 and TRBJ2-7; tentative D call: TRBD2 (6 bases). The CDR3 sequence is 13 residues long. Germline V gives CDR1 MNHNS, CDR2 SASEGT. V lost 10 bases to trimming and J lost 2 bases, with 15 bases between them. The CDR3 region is CAIRRRVTYEQYF. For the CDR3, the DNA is TGTGCCATCAGGAGGAGGGTAACCTACGAGCAGTACTTC.

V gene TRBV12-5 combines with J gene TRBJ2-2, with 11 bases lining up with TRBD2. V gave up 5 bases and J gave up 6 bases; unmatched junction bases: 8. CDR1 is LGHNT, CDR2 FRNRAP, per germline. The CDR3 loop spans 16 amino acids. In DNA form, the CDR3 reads TGTGCTAGTGGTGCCTCCCTAGCGGGGGGCGCCGGGGAGCTGTTTTTT. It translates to CASGASLAGGAGELFF.